This T cell receptor beta chain was obtained from a study of immune characterization of retroperitoneal liposarcoma. There are many counts of this clonotype. The CDR3 spans 13 residues. Losses at the gene ends were 2 bases for V and 4 bases for J; bases not matched to a gene: 0. CDR1 MRHNA and CDR2 SNTAGT come from the germline V gene. TCRdb re-called the PCR reads through MiXCR, storing one row per CDR3 protein. The sample gives roughly 6,800 distinct CDR3 sequences, roughly 29% of which show up once; 42% is in the top ten. This TCR was recovered from a male donor with retroperitoneal liposarcoma. Sequencing was performed on blood. The chain is built from TRBV6-4 and TRBJ2-3, with 7 bases fitting TRBD2. This CDR3 is CASSDGGADTQYF. The CDR3 DNA follows: TGTGCCAGCAGTGACGGGGGGGCAGATACGCAGTATTTT.